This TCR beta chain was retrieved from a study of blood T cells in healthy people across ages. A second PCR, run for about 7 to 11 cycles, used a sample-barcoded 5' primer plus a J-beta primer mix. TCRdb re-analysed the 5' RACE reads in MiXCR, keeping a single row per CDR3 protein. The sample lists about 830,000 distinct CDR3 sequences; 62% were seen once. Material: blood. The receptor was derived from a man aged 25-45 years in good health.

This chain's CDR3 is CASSQKAKGFGEKLFF. CDR3 DNA sequence: TGTGCCAGCAGCCAAAAAGCGAAGGGGTTCGGAGAAAAACTGTTTTTT. The chain is built from TRBV4-2 and TRBJ1-4, with a weak D call TRBD1 (5 bases). This CDR3 region has 16 residues. V shed 2 bases and J shed 8 bases, with 18 bases lying between them. CDR1 LGHNA and CDR2 YNFKEQ come from the germline V gene.